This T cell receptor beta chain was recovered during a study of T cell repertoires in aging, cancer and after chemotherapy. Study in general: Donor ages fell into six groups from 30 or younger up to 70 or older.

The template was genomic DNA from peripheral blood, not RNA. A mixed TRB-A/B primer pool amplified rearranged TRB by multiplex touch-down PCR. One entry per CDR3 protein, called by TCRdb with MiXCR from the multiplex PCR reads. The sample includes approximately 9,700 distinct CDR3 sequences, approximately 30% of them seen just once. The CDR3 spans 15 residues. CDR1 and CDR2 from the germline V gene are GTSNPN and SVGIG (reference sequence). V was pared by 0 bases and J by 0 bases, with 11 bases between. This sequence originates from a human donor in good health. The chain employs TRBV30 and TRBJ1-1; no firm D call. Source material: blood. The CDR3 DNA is TGTGCCTGGAGTGTAAAGTACCAGATGAACACTGAAGCTTTCTTT. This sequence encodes CAWSVKYQMNTEAFF.